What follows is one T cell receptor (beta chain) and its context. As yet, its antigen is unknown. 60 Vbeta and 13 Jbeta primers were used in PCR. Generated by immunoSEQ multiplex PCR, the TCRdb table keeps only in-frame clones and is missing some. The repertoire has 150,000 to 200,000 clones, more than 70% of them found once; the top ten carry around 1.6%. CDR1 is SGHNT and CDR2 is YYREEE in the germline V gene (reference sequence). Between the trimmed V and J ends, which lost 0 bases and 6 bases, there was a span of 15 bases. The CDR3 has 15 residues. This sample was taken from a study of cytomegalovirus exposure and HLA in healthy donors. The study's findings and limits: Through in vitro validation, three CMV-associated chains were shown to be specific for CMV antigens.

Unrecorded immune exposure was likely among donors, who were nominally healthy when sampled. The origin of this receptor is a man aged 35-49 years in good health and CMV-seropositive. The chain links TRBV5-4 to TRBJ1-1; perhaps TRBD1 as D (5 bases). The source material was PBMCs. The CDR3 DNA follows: TGTGCCAGCAGCTTGGACTGGACAAAAGGGTCTGAAGCTTTCTTT. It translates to CASSLDWTKGSEAFF.